A single sample is the source of the 24 T cell receptor beta chains below, sequenced in a study of blood T cell repertoires in COVID-19. Repertoires were generated with immunoSEQ multiplex PCR, while TCRdb's copy carries only in-frame clones and drops some. Here the sample spans approximately 440,000 clones, around 90% being singletons. What was sequenced was PBMCs or T cells enriched from blood (not recorded which). The receptors were sampled from a man younger than 35 who had recovered from COVID-19.

This chain links TRBV7-9 with TRBJ1-4; D gene ambiguous. The V end was cut by 3 bases, the J end by 0 bases, with 5 bases between. The CDR3 length is 14 residues. Looked up from germline, CDR1 is SEHNR and CDR2 is FQNEAQ (reference sequence). This CDR3 reads CASSLGATNEKLFF. The DNA of the CDR3 is TGTGCCAGCAGCTTGGGAGCAACTAATGAAAAACTGTTTTTT.

This clone was observed a few times. The J gene is TRBJ1-2, the V gene TRBV5-4; D not certain. The CDR3 runs 14 residues. CDR1 is SGHNT and CDR2 is YYREEE in the germline V gene (reference sequence). V lost 2 bases and J lost 5, with 13 bases in between. The CDR3 loop reads CASSFQTNEYGYTF. As DNA, the CDR3 is TGTGCCAGCAGCTTTCAGACAAACGAATATGGCTACACCTTC.

The genes are TRBV28 and TRBJ1-1; 7 nucleotides match TRBD1. Germline V CDR1 and CDR2: MDHEN, SYDVKM. The CDR3 loop spans 16 amino acids. The junction had 10 bases not matched to a gene; V was cut back by 2 bases and J by 4 bases. CDR3 loop: CASSLHRGKRGTEAFF. The DNA of the CDR3 is TGTGCCAGCAGTTTACACAGGGGAAAGCGAGGCACTGAAGCTTTCTTT.

This chain connects TRBV4-1 to TRBJ2-7; 8 nucleotides match TRBD1. The CDR3 length is 15 residues. Per the germline V gene, CDR1 is MGHRA and CDR2 is YSYEKL. Trimming at V came to 2 bases and at J to 4 bases, leaving 7 bases not matched to a gene. This CDR3 is CASSQNYQGAYEQYF. CDR3 DNA sequence: TGCGCCAGCAGCCAAAACTACCAGGGGGCTTACGAGCAGTACTTC.

The chain uses TRBV3-1 (or the pseudogene TRBV3-2) and TRBJ2-5; D gene uncertain. Germline assignment: CDR1 LGHDT and CDR2 YNNKEL (reference sequence). This CDR3 has 13 residues. Trimming removed 2 bases from V and 2 bases from J, with 6 bases in between. The CDR3 reads CASSQSPQETQYF. The DNA for the CDR3 is TGTGCCAGCAGCCAAAGCCCACAAGAGACCCAGTACTTC.

The genes are TRBV27 and TRBJ1-2, with 9 positions matching TRBD1. V dropped 6 bases and J dropped 5; count of bases not matched to a gene: 7. Germline CDR1 and CDR2: MNHEY and SMNVEV (reference sequence). The CDR3 has 14 amino acids. Here the CDR3 reads CASRPWDREYGYTF. DNA for the CDR3: TGTGCCAGCAGGCCTTGGGACAGGGAATATGGCTACACCTTC.

The chain couples TRBV11-1 to TRBJ2-3; the match to TRBD2 covers 9 bases. Trimming took 4 bases from V and 6 from J; bases not matched to a gene: 2. The CDR3 sequence is 13 residues long. The germline V gene encodes CDR1 SGHAT and CDR2 FQDESV (reference sequence). CDR3: CASSSSGRDTQYF. The CDR3 DNA is TGTGCCAGCAGCTCCAGCGGGAGGGATACGCAGTATTTT.

The chain recombines TRBV3-1 (or the pseudogene TRBV3-2) with TRBJ2-5; a weak D match, TRBD2 (5 bases). The CDR3 length is 13 residues. CDR1 LGHDT and CDR2 YNNKEL come from the germline V gene (reference sequence). V was trimmed by 6 bases and J by 3 bases, leaving 11 bases between them. The CDR3, as DNA: TGTGCCAGCAGACGCCACGGGGAAGAGACCCAGTACTTC. It specifies CASRRHGEETQYF.

This clone has just a few counts. The chain employs TRBV30 and TRBJ2-7; 11 bases line up with TRBD1. Germline assignment: CDR1 GTSNPN and CDR2 SVGIG (reference sequence). The ends lost 7 bases at V and 6 bases at J; junction bases unmatched: 8. The CDR3 consists of 13 residues. CDR3 region: CAYGTGGSGEQYF. The CDR3 coding sequence is TGTGCCTACGGGACAGGGGGGTCCGGCGAGCAGTACTTC.

V usage is TRBV5-3 and J usage is TRBJ2-2; D is possibly TRBD2 (6 bases). TRBV5-3 is placed among ORFs of uncertain function. With 5 bases removed from V and 6 bases from J, the gap between germline ends came to 11 bases. The CDR3 covers 13 residues. This chain's CDR3 is CARRLSGAGELFF. In nucleotides, the CDR3 is TGTGCCAGAAGGTTGTCGGGGGCCGGGGAGCTGTTTTTT.

This clone was counted a single time. This chain links TRBV29-1 with TRBJ1-1; D not certain. The V and J ends lost 1 base and 5 bases respectively, with 14 bases between them. The germline gives CDR1 SQVTM, CDR2 ANQGSEA. CDR3 size: 14 residues. The CDR3 loop reads CSVEGEDEVTEAFF. The CDR3 region has the DNA TGCAGCGTTGAAGGTGAGGATGAGGTAACTGAAGCTTTCTTT.

The chain uses TRBV7-2 and TRBJ1-1, with D possibly matching TRBD1 (6 bases). This CDR3 has 15 amino acids. Germline CDR1 reads SGHTA; CDR2 reads FQGNSA. V was pared by 0 bases and J by 4 bases, with 12 bases between. The CDR3 is CASSLAQGKATEAFF. CDR3 sequence (DNA): TGTGCCAGCAGCTTAGCCCAGGGGAAGGCCACTGAAGCTTTCTTT.

V and J are TRBV5-5 and TRBJ1-1; D is undetermined. The germline V gene has CDR1 SGHKS and CDR2 YYEKEE (reference sequence). This CDR3 is built from 14 residues. V lost 1 base, J lost 4 bases, and 11 bases lay in between. The CDR3 DNA reads as TGTGCCAGCAGCTTGTTTCAGCGGTTCACTGAAGCTTTCTTT. Its protein is CASSLFQRFTEAFF.

The chain couples TRBV6-5 to TRBJ1-1, with TRBD1 matching over 7 bases. The CDR3 sequence is 15 residues long. After removal of 6 bases from V and 0 bases from J, the junction contained 7 bases not matched to a gene. From germline, CDR1 is MNHEY and CDR2 SVGAGI. CDR3 loop: CASRPGQLLNTEAFF. Written as DNA, the CDR3 is TGTGCCAGCAGGCCGGGACAGCTTTTGAACACTGAAGCTTTCTTT.

The chain has TRBV9 and TRBJ2-1; TRBD2 might be the D (6 bases). In germline, CDR1 is SGDLS, CDR2 YYNGEE. The V end was cut by 3 bases, the J end by 0 bases, with 13 bases between. CDR3 length: 16 amino acids. The CDR3 DNA follows: TGTGCCAGCAGCGCTACGGGCGGGGTCTCCTACAATGAGCAGTTCTTC. Its protein product is CASSATGGVSYNEQFF.

As DNA, the CDR3 is TGCGCCAGCAGTCAAGGAACAGGGGGCAATTTTGAAAAACTGTTTTTT. The encoded protein is CASSQGTGGNFEKLFF. The V call is TRBV5-1, the J call TRBJ1-4; 9 bases are a match to TRBD1. Germline values: CDR1 SGHRS, CDR2 YFSETQ. With V trimmed by 5 bases and J by 7 bases, 12 bases remained unmatched. This CDR3 region has 16 residues.

V gene TRBV3-1 (or the pseudogene TRBV3-2) combines with J gene TRBJ2-5; TRBD2 might be the D (6 bases). Germline CDR1 reads LGHDT; CDR2 reads YNNKEL (reference sequence). V was cut by 0 bases and J by 9 bases, with 20 bases left in between. This CDR3 contains 16 residues. The CDR3: CASSQEGTEGLLAQYF. CDR3 bases: TGTGCCAGCAGCCAAGAAGGGACTGAAGGGCTTTTGGCCCAGTACTTC.

This clone was counted a single time. The chain recombines TRBV5-8 with TRBJ1-5; no definite D call. Germline V gives CDR1 SGHTS, CDR2 YDEGEE. The CDR3 extends over 14 amino acids. Trimming cost V 2 bases and J 4 bases, with 10 bases left between them. CDR3 loop: CASSFGLLNQPQHF. The DNA for the CDR3 is TGTGCCAGCAGCTTCGGACTGCTGAATCAGCCCCAGCATTTT.

The chain has TRBV5-6 and TRBJ2-3, with 9 positions matching TRBD2. CDR1 and CDR2 (germline): SGHDT, YYEEEE. CDR3 length: 15 amino acids. After removal of 2 bases from V and 4 bases from J, the junction contained 5 bases not matched to a gene. CDR3 DNA: TGTGCCAGCAGCTTAATTAGCGGGAGCGCAGATACGCAGTATTTT. It encodes CASSLISGSADTQYF. Using reference TRBV5-6 and TRBJ2-3 for the parts outside the CDR3, the full variable domain is DAGVTQSPTHLIKTRGQQVTLRCSPKSGHDTVSWYQQALGQGPQFIFQYYEEEERQRGNFPDRFSGHQFPNYSSELNVNALLLGDSALYLCASSLISGSADTQYFGPGTRLTVL.

The gene calls are TRBV5-1 and TRBJ1-1; 10 bases line up with TRBD1. In germline, CDR1 is SGHRS, CDR2 YFSETQ. V lost 4 bases, J lost 4 bases, and 7 bases stayed unmatched. The CDR3 is 15 residues long. CDR3 loop: CASSSAGQGVTEAFF. The CDR3 region has the DNA TGCGCCAGCAGCAGCGCCGGACAGGGGGTCACTGAAGCTTTCTTT.

This sequence joins TRBV2 and TRBJ1-3, with 7 bases fitting TRBD1. This CDR3 is built from 15 residues. J lost 2 bases, V lost 0 bases, and 1 base had no gene match. Per germline, CDR1 SNHLY and CDR2 FYNNEI. The CDR3 nucleotides are TGTGCCAGCAGTGAAGCAGGGACAGCTGGAAACACCATATATTTT. Protein product: CASSEAGTAGNTIYF. Full variable domain (rest looked up from reference TRBV2 and TRBJ1-3): EPEVTQTPSHQVTQMGQEVILRCVPISNHLYFYWYRQILGQKVEFLVSFYNNEISEKSEIFDDQFSVERPDGSNFTLKIRSTKLEDSAMYFCASSEAGTAGNTIYFGEGSWLTVV.

The chain has TRBV3-1 (or the pseudogene TRBV3-2) and TRBJ2-5; D ambiguous. The V end was cut by 4 bases, the J end by 2 bases, with 2 bases between. This CDR3 is 11 amino acids long. Germline CDR1 is LGHDT and CDR2 is YNNKEL (reference sequence). CDR3 DNA sequence: TGTGCCAGCAGCCTACAAGAGACCCAGTACTTC. Amino acids: CASSLQETQYF.

This sequence joins TRBV9 and TRBJ2-7, with D maybe TRBD2 (5 bases). The V end was cut by 4 bases, the J end by 0 bases, with 8 bases between. This CDR3 has 13 residues. The germline gives CDR1 SGDLS, CDR2 YYNGEE. The chain's CDR3 is CASSSRDSYEQYF. In DNA form, the CDR3 reads TGTGCCAGCAGCTCGAGGGACTCCTACGAGCAGTACTTC.

The chain is built from TRBV19 and TRBJ1-2, with 7 bases identical to TRBD1. This CDR3 spans 16 amino acids. V dropped 7 bases and J dropped 2; count of bases not matched to a gene: 13. Germline V gene data show CDR1 as LNHDA and CDR2 as SQIVND (reference sequence). The DNA of the CDR3 is TGTGCCAGTACCCACCTAGACAGGGAGGTCAACTATGGCTACACCTTC. Protein: CASTHLDREVNYGYTF.